The source of this T cell receptor beta chain is a study of cytotoxic CD8 clonotypes in ibrutinib-treated CLL. Overall study results and limits: Patients had baseline clonality above age-matched healthy donors, and this clonality moved with circulating CD8+ T-cell counts.

V was pared by 1 base and J by 5 bases, with 18 bases between. Germline lookup yields CDR1 MGHRA and CDR2 YSYEKL. CDR3 length equals 17 residues. Target depth was 1 in 200,000 to 1 in 1 million T cells, about 10x per clonotype. Assay used: immunoSEQ multiplex PCR; TCRdb lists only in-frame clones, some missing. The table includes over 110,000 clones, around 93% detected once. On this clone itself: The target antigen is unknown.

The clonotype was recovered from a human donor with chronic lymphocytic leukemia. The starting material was PBMCs, obtained after 12 months of ibrutinib treatment. V usage is TRBV4-1 and J usage is TRBJ2-1; D tentatively fits TRBD1 or TRBD2 (5 bases each). As DNA, the CDR3 is TGCGCCAGCAGCCAAGCAGGGTCTCGACTACCAGACAATGAGCAGTTCTTC. The encoded protein is CASSQAGSRLPDNEQFF.